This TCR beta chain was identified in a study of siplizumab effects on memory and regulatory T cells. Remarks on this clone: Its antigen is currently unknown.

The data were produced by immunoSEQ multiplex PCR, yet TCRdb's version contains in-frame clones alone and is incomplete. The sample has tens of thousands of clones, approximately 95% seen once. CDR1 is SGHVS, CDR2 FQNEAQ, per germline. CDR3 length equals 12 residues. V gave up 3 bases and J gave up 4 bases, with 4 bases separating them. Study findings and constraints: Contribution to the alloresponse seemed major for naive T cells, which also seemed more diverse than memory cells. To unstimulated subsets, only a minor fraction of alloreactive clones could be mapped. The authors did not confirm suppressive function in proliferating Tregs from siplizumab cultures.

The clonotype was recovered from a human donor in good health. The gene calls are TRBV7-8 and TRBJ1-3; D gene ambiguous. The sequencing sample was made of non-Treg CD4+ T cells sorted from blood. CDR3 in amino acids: CASSLFGNTIYF. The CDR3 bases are TGTGCCAGCAGCTTGTTCGGAAACACCATATATTTT.